This TCR beta chain was identified during a study of response to subunit inactivated influenza vaccine. Study results and caveats: There was a suggestion from the authors that each seasonal influenza vaccination recruits few new T cells.

A word on this clonotype: Its antigen is unknown.

A single record per CDR3 protein comes from TCRdb applying MiXCR to the RT-PCR reads. The sample carries about 700,000 distinct CDR3 sequences, around 13% recorded once. Source: PBMCs from blood, taken around 14 days before vaccination. This receptor was taken from a man aged 45-65 years who received an inactivated influenza vaccine.

The CDR3 reads CASRSSRRGQDTQYF. The CDR3 DNA sequence: TGTGCCAGCAGGTCCTCTCGGCGGGGGCAAGATACGCAGTATTTT. The chain has TRBV11-2 and TRBJ2-3; maybe TRBD2 (7 bases). V lost 6 bases to trimming and J lost 5 bases, with 18 bases between them. CDR3 length: 15 amino acids. CDR1 is SGHAT, CDR2 FQNNGV, per germline.